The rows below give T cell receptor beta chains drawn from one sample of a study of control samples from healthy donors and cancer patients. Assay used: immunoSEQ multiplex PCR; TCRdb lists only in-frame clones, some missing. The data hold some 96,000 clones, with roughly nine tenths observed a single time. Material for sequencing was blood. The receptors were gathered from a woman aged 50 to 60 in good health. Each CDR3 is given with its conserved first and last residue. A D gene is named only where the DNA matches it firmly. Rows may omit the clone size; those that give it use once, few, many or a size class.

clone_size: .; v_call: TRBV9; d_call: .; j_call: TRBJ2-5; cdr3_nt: TGTGCCAGCAGCGTAGAAGGGACACAAGAGACCCAGTACTTC; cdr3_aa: CASSVEGTQETQYF
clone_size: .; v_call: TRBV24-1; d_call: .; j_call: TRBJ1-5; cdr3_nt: TGTGCCACCAGTCCGAGACAGCCCCAGCATTTT; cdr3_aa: CATSPRQPQHF
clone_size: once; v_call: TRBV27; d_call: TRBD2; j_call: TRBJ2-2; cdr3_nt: TGTGCCAGCTCGGGACTAGCGGTAACCACCTACGGGGAGCTGTTTTTT; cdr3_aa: CASSGLAVTTYGELFF
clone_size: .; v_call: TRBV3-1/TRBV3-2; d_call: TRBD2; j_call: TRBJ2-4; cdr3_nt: TGTGCCAGCAGCCAAGGCGCGGGAGTAGCCAAAAACATTCAGTACTTC; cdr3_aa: CASSQGAGVAKNIQYF
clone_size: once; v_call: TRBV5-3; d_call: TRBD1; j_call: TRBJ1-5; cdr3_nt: TGTGCCAGAAGCTCGGACAGGGTGGGTCAGCCCCAGCATTTT; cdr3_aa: CARSSDRVGQPQHF
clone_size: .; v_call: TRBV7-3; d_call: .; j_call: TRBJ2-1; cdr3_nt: TGTGCCAGCAGCCTCCCGCCGGGGAATGAGCAGTTCTTC; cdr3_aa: CASSLPPGNEQFF
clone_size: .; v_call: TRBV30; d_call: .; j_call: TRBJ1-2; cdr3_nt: TGTGCCTGGAGTGGCTCAGGTTTCTTGAACTATGGCTACACCTTC; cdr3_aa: CAWSGSGFLNYGYTF
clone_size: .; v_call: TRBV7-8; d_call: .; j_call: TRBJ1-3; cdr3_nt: TGTGCCAGCAGTCGGGGGGGAGGACGAAACACCATATATTTT; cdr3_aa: CASSRGGGRNTIYF
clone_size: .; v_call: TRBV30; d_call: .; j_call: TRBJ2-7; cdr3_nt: TGTGCCTGGAGTGTTTTGGACGTCCACGAGCAGTACTTC; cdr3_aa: CAWSVLDVHEQYF
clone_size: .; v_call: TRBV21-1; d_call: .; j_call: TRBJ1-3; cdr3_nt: TGTGCCATCCCCGACCCGGGGAATGGAAACACCATATATTTT; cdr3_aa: CAIPDPGNGNTIYF
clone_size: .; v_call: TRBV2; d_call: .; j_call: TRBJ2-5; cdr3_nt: TGTGCCAGCAACATCGGGGGTCGTCTTGAGACCCAGTACTTC; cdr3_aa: CASNIGGRLETQYF
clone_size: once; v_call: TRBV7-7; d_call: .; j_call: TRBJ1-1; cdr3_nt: TGTGCCAGCAGCTTATCAAAGAACACTGAAGCTTTCTTT; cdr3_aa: CASSLSKNTEAFF
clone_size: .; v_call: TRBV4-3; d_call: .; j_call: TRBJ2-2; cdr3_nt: TGCGCCAGCGCAAGCTGGGGCGGGGAGCTGTTTTTT; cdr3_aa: CASASWGGELFF
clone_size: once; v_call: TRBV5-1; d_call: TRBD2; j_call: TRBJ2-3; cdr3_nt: TGCGCCAGCAGCTTGGGCCCTCGGACTAGCGATGGTACAGATACGCAGTATTTT; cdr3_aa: CASSLGPRTSDGTDTQYF
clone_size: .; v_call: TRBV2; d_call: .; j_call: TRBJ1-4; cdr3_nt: TGTGCCAGCACCCAAGAGGGTGCTAATGAAAAACTGTTTTTT; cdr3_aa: CASTQEGANEKLFF
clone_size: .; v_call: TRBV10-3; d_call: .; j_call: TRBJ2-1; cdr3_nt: TGTGCCATCATGATGGGGGTAGGGCACAATGAGCAGTTCTTC; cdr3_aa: CAIMMGVGHNEQFF
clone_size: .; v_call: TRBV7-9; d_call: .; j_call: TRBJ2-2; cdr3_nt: TGTGCCAGCAGCTTTGGAAGCATGAGAACCGGGGAGCTGTTTTTT; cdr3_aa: CASSFGSMRTGELFF
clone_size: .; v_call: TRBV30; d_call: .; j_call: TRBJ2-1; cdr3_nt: TGTGCCTGGAGTGTACTTTTTGGCCCCTACAATGAGCAGTTCTTC; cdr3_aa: CAWSVLFGPYNEQFF
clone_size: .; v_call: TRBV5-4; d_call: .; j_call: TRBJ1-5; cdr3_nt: TGTGCCAGCAGCTTTGGGGGAACTCAGCCCCAGCATTTT; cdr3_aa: CASSFGGTQPQHF
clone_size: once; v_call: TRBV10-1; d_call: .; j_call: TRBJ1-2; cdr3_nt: TGCGCCAGCAGTGAGTCGGGCACCAAGGGCTACACCTTC; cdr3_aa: CASSESGTKGYTF
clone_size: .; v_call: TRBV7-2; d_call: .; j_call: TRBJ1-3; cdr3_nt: TGTGCCAGCAGCTTAATTCTCGGAAGCTCTGGAAACACCATATATTTT; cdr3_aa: CASSLILGSSGNTIYF
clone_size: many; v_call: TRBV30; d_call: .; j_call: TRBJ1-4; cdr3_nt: TGTGCCTGGTCTCTTGCAACTAATGAAAAACTGTTTTTT; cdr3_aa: CAWSLATNEKLFF
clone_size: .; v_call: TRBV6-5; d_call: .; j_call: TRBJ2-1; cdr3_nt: TGTGCCAGCGGGAGGATTAGCTCCTACAATGAGCAGTTCTTC; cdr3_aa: CASGRISSYNEQFF
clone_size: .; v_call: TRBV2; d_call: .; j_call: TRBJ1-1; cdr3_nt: TGTGCCAGCAGTGAACTCGGTGCAGGAGCGAACACTGAAGCTTTCTTT; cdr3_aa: CASSELGAGANTEAFF